The text below deals with one TCR beta chain. One end of the junction varies from germline; a read error may be responsible. Joint extraction of RNA and DNA used roughly 18-34 mg of bulk tissue that was unsorted. This entry belongs to a study of tumor-infiltrating lymphocytes in primary liver carcinoma. Researchers generated TCR beta cDNA from roughly 510 ng of total RNA, relying on a constant-region primer. Library construction for TCR beta comprised three nested multiplex PCR rounds performed with slightly modified ARM-PCR. TCRdb reanalysed the multiplex PCR reads using MiXCR and keeps one entry per CDR3 protein. The data contain around 50,000 distinct CDR3 sequences, 70% to 80% of them singletons. This clonotype was obtained from a man aged 35-49 years with primary liver carcinoma and hepatitis B virus infection. The sequenced sample consisted of liver tumor tissue from sampling region 3. The subset: tumor region T3, left-lateral pole.

The CDR3 here is CSFEGNNEQFF. In nucleotides, the CDR3 is TGCAGCTTTGAAGGGAATAATGAGCAGTTCTTC. J is TRBJ2-1 and V is TRBV29-1, with no clear D. Germline CDR1 SQVTM, CDR2 ANQGSEA. The CDR3 contains 11 residues.